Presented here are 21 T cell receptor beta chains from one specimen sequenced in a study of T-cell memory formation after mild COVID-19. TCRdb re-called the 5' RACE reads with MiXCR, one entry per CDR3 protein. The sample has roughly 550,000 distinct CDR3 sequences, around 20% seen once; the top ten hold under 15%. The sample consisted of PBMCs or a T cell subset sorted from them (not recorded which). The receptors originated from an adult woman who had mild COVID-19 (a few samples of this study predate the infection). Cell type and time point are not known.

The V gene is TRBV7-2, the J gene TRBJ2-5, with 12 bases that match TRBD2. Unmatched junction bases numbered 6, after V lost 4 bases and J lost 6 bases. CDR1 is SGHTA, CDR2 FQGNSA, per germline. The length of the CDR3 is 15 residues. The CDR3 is CASSSIGLAGQTQYF. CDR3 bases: TGTGCCAGCAGCTCCATAGGACTAGCGGGGCAGACCCAGTACTTC.

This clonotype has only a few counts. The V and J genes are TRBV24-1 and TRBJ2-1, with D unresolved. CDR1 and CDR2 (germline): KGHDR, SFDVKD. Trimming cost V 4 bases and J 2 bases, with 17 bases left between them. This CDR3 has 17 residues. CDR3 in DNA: TGTGCCACCAGTGACGCACGAACCTACCGCACCTACAATGAGCAGTTCTTC. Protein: CATSDARTYRTYNEQFF.

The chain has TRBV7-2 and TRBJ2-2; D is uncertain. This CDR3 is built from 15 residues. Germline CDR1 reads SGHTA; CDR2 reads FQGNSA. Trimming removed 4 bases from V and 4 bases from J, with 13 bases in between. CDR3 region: CASSSTIQTTGELFF. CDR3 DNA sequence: TGTGCCAGCAGCTCCACTATTCAAACCACCGGGGAGCTGTTTTTT. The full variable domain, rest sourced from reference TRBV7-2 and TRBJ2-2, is GAGVSQSPSNKVTEKGKDVELRCDPISGHTALYWYRQSLGQGLEFLIYFQGNSAPDKSGLPSDRFSAERTGGSVSTLTIQRTQQEDSAVYLCASSSTIQTTGELFFGEGSRLTVL.

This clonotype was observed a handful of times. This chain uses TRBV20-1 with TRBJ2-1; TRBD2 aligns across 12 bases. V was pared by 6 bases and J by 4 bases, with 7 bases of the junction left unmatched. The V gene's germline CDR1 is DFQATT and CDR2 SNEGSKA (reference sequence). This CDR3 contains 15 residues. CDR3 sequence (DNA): TGCAGTGCGGCTAGCGGGAGGGTCCGGTACAATGAGCAGTTCTTC. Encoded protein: CSAASGRVRYNEQFF.

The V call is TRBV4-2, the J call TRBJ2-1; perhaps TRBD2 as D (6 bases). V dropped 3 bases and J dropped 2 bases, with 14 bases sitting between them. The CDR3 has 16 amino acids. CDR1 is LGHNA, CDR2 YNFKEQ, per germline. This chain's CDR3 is CASSHVTRVPYNEQFF. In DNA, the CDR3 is TGTGCCAGCAGCCACGTGACTAGGGTCCCCTACAATGAGCAGTTCTTC.

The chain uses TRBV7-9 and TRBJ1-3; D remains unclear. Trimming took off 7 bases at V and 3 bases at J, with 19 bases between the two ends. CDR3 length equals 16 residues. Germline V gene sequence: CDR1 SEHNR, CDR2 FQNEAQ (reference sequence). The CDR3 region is CASTSNNGELGNTIYF. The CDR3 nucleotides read TGTGCCAGCACCTCTAACAACGGGGAGCTTGGAAACACCATATATTTT.

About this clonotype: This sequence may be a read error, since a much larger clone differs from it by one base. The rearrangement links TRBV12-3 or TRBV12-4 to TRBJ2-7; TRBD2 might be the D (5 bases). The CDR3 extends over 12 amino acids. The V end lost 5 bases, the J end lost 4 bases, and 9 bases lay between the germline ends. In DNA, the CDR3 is TGTGCCAGCAGTCCCCCGGGGTACGAGCAGTACTTC. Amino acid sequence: CASSPPGYEQYF.

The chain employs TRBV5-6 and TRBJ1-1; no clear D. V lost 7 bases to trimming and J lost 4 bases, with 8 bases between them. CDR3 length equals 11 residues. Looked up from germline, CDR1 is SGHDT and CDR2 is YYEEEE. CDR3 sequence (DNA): TGTGCCAGCCATCGGGCCACTGAAGCTTTCTTT. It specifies CASHRATEAFF.

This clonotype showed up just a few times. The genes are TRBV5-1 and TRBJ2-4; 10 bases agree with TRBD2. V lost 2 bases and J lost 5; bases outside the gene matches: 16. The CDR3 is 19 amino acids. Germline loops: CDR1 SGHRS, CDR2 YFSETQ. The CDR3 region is CASSFTTYQSGRAENIQYF. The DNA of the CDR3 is TGCGCCAGCAGCTTCACCACCTACCAGAGCGGGAGGGCGGAAAACATTCAGTACTTC.

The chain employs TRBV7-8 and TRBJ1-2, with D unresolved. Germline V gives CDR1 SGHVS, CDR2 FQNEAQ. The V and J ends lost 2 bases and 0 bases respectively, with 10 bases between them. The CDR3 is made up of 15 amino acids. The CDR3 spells CASSLRRASNYGYTF. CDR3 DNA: TGTGCCAGCAGCTTACGGCGGGCTTCTAACTATGGCTACACCTTC.

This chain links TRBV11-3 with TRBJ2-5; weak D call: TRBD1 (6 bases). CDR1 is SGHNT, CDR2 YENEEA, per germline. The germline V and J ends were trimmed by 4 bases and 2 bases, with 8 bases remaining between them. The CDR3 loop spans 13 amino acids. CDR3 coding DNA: TGTGCCAGCAGCTACGGACAGCAAGAGACCCAGTACTTC. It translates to CASSYGQQETQYF.

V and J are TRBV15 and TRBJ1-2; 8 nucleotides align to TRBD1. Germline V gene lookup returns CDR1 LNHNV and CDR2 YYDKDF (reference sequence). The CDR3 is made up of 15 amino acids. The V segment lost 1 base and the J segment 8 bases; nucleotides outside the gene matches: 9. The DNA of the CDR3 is TGTGCCACCAGCAGAGGCCCTCGGACAGGGAAGGGCTACACCTTC. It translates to CATSRGPRTGKGYTF.

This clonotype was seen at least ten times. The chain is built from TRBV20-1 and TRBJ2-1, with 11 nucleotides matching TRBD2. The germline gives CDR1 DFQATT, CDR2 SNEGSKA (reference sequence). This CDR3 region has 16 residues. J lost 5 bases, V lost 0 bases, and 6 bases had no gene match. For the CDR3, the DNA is TGCAGTGCTAGAGATCATCTAGCGGGGGGAAACAATGAGCAGTTCTTC. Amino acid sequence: CSARDHLAGGNNEQFF.

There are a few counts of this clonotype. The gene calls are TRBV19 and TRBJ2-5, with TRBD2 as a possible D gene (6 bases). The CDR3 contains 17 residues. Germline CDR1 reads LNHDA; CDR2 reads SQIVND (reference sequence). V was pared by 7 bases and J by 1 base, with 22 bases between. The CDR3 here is CASTARWLARPQETQYF. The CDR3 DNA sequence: TGTGCCAGTACCGCCCGATGGCTAGCGCGTCCCCAAGAGACCCAGTACTTC.

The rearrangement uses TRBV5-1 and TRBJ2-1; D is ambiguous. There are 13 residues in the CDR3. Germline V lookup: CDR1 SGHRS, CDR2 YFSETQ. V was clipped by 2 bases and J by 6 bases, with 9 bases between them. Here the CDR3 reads CASSFTVGNEQFF. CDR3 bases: TGCGCCAGCAGCTTCACTGTGGGCAATGAGCAGTTCTTC. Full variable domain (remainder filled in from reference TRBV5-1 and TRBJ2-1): KAGVTQTPRYLIKTRGQQVTLSCSPISGHRSVSWYQQTPGQGLQFLFEYFSETQRNKGNFPGRFSGRQFSNSRSEMNVSTLELGDSALYLCASSFTVGNEQFFGPGTRLTVL.

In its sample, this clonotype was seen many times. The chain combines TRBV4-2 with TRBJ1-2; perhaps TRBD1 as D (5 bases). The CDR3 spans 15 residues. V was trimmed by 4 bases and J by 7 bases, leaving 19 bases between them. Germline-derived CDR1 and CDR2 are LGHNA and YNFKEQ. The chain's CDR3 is CASSPRQMGTGGYTF. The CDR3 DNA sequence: TGTGCCAGCAGCCCCCGACAGATGGGGACGGGTGGCTACACCTTC.

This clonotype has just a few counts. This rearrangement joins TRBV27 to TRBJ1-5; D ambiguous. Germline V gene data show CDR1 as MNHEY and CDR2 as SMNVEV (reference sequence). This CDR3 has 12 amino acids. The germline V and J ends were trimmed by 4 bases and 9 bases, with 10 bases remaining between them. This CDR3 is CASSSNNGPQHF. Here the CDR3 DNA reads TGTGCCAGCAGTTCTAATAACGGGCCCCAGCATTTT.

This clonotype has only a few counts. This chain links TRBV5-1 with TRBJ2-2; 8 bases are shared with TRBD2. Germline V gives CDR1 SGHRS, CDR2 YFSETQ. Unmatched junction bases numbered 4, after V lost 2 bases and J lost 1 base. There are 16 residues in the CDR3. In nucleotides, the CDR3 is TGCGCCAGCAGCTTCATAGCGGGGAAGAACACCGGGGAGCTGTTTTTT. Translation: CASSFIAGKNTGELFF.

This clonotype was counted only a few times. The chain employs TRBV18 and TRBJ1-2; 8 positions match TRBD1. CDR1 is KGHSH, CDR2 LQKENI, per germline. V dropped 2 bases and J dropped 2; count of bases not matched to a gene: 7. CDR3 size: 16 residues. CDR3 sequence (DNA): TGTGCCAGCTCACCAATAGAGACAGGGGCAAACTATGGCTACACCTTC. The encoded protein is CASSPIETGANYGYTF.

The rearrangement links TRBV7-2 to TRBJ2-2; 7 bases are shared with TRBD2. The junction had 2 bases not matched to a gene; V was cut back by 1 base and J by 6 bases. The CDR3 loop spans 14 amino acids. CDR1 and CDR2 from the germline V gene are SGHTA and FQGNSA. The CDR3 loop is CASSLEGRAGELFF. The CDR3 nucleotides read TGTGCCAGCAGCTTAGAGGGGAGGGCCGGGGAGCTGTTTTTT.

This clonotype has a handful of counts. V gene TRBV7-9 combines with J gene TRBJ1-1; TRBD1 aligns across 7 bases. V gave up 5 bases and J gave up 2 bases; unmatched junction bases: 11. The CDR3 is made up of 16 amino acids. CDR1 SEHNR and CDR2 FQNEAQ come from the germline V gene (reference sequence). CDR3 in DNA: TGTGCCAGCAGCCCTTTCGTCGGGACAGCTAACACTGAAGCTTTCTTT. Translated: CASSPFVGTANTEAFF.